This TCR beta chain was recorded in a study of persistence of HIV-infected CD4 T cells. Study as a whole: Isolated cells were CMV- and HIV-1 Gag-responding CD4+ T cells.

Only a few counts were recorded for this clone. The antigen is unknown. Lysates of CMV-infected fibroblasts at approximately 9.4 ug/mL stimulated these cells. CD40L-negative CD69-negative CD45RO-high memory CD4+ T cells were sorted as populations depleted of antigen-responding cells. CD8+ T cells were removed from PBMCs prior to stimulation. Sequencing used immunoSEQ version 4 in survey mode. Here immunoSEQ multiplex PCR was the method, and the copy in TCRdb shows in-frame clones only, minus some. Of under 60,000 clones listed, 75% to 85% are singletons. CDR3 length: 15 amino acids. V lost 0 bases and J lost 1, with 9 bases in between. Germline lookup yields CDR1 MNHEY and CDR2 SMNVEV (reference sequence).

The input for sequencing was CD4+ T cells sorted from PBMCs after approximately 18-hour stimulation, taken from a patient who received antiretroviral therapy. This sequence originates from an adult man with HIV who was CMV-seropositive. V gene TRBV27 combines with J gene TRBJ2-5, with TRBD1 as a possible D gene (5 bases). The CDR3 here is CASSLSGRVQETQYF. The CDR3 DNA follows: TGTGCCAGCAGTTTATCGGGCAGGGTCCAAGAGACCCAGTACTTC.